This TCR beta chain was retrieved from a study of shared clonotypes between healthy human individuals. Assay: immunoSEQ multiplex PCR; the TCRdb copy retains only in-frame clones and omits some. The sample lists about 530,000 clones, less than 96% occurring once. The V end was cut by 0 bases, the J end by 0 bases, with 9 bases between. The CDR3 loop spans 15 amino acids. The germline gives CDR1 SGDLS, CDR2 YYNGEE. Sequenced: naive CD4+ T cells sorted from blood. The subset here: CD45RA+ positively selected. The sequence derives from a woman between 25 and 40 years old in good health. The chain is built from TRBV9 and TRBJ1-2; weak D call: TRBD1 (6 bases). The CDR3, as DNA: TGTGCCAGCAGCGTAGGGGACACCTCTAACTATGGCTACACCTTC. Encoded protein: CASSVGDTSNYGYTF.